A selection of T cell receptor beta chains follows, all from one sample in a study of T-cell memory formation after mild COVID-19. TCRdb reprocessed the 5' RACE reads via MiXCR and lists one record per CDR3 protein. The sample contains some 450,000 distinct CDR3 sequences, approximately 18% of which appear only once. Material for sequencing was PBMCs or a T cell subset sorted from them (not recorded which). The receptors were gathered from a man between 18 and 35 years old who had mild COVID-19 (a few samples of this study predate the infection). Cell type and time point are not known. Each CDR3 is given with its conserved first and last residue. Fields, in order: V gene, CDR3 length, clone size, J gene, D gene, CDR3 protein, CDR3 DNA. The D gene is left open where the match is weak. Some rows mark clone size as missing; the rest say once, few, many or name a class of expanded clone.

TRBV28	15	.	TRBJ2-7	.	CASTLARAVYYEQYF	TGTGCCAGCACTTTGGCTCGTGCAGTCTACTACGAGCAGTACTTC
TRBV6-2/TRBV6-3	15	.	TRBJ1-2	.	CASPLVSRLRYGYTF	TGTGCCAGCCCATTGGTATCTCGCCTCCGGTATGGCTACACCTTC
TRBV24-1	12	many	TRBJ2-3	.	CATSEIEGTQYF	TGTGCCACCAGTGAAATTGAGGGTACGCAGTATTTT
TRBV20-1	11	.	TRBJ2-5	.	CSPRLAETQYF	TGCAGTCCGAGGTTGGCAGAGACCCAGTACTTC
TRBV7-9	13	few	TRBJ1-2	.	CASSQQWNYGYTF	TGTGCCAGCAGCCAACAGTGGAACTATGGCTACACCTTC
TRBV29-1	15	few	TRBJ2-3	.	CSVESRAGARDTQYF	TGCAGCGTTGAATCCCGAGCAGGGGCCCGAGATACGCAGTATTTT
TRBV2	13	few	TRBJ1-1	TRBD1	CASIGWTGTEAFF	TGTGCCAGCATTGGTTGGACAGGGACTGAAGCTTTCTTT
TRBV30	13	.	TRBJ1-1	.	CAWSVRLNTEAFF	TGTGCCTGGAGTGTAAGGTTGAACACTGAAGCTTTCTTT
TRBV11-1	15	few	TRBJ2-7	.	CASSFSSGRSYEQYF	TGTGCCAGCAGCTTCTCCAGTGGCAGGTCCTACGAGCAGTACTTC
TRBV4-3	19	.	TRBJ1-6	TRBD1	CASSSTRDRVSSYNSPLHF	TGCGCCAGCAGCTCAACCCGGGACAGGGTTAGCTCCTATAATTCACCCCTCCACTTT
TRBV15	14	many	TRBJ2-3	.	CATSRDRGTDTQYF	TGTGCCACCAGCAGAGATCGGGGCACAGATACGCAGTATTTT
TRBV29-1	12	.	TRBJ1-4	TRBD1	CSVGDRGEKLFF	TGCAGCGTTGGAGACAGGGGTGAAAAACTGTTTTTT
TRBV7-8	15	.	TRBJ2-3	.	CASSSRPSSTDTQYF	TGTGCCAGCAGCTCTAGACCGTCTAGCACAGATACGCAGTATTTT
TRBV7-2	14	few	TRBJ1-2	.	CASSLVGTPVGYTF	TGTGCCAGCAGCTTAGTTGGGACACCGGTAGGCTACACCTTC
TRBV7-2	17	few	TRBJ1-2	TRBD1	CASSLVQTGRANYGYTF	TGTGCCAGCAGCTTAGTACAGACAGGGAGAGCTAACTATGGCTACACCTTC
TRBV12-3/TRBV12-4	13	.	TRBJ1-6	.	CASQEGGYSSLHF	TGTGCCAGCCAGGAGGGGGGATATTCATCCCTCCACTTT
TRBV11-2	16	.	TRBJ2-4	TRBD1	CASSSTATGERDIQYF	TGTGCCAGCAGCTCAACCGCGACAGGGGAGAGGGACATTCAGTACTTC
TRBV3-1	14	few	TRBJ2-7	.	CASSHQGSSYEQYF	TGTGCCAGCAGCCATCAGGGGAGCTCCTACGAGCAGTACTTC
TRBV2	13	few	TRBJ2-2	TRBD2	CASSTSGAGELFF	TGTGCCAGCAGTACTAGCGGAGCCGGGGAGCTGTTTTTT
TRBV12-3/TRBV12-4	16	.	TRBJ2-3	.	CASSRGRVGHTDTQYF	TGTGCCAGCAGCCGGGGGCGAGTAGGCCACACAGATACGCAGTATTTT
TRBV4-1	19	few	TRBJ1-5	TRBD1	CASSQGGGRGPVSNQPQHF	TGCGCCAGCAGCCAAGGGGGAGGCAGGGGGCCGGTCAGCAATCAGCCCCAGCATTTT
TRBV7-2	16	.	TRBJ2-3	.	CASSLNGAVGTDTQYF	TGTGCCAGCAGCTTAAATGGGGCAGTTGGAACAGATACGCAGTATTTT
TRBV11-3	13	few	TRBJ1-6	.	CASSLEHNSPLHF	TGTGCCAGCAGCTTAGAGCATAATTCACCCCTCCACTTT
TRBV5-1	14	few	TRBJ1-2	.	CASSLQAGDYGYTF	TGCGCCAGCAGCTTGCAGGCAGGGGACTATGGCTACACCTTC
TRBV29-1	15	.	TRBJ2-3	TRBD1	CSARMNRGAEDTQYF	TGCAGCGCCCGAATGAACAGGGGCGCCGAAGATACGCAGTATTTT
TRBV20-1	13	few	TRBJ1-6	.	CSAPGEFGSPLHF	TGCAGTGCGCCGGGGGAATTCGGTTCACCCCTCCACTTT
TRBV14	14	few	TRBJ1-2	.	CASSQTARAVGYTF	TGTGCCAGCAGCCAAACGGCGAGGGCGGTTGGCTACACCTTC
TRBV18	14	.	TRBJ2-5	.	CASSPPSDEETQYF	TGTGCCAGCTCACCACCGTCTGACGAGGAGACCCAGTACTTC
TRBV2	13	.	TRBJ1-2	TRBD1	CASRTTGVHGYTF	TGTGCCAGCAGGACGACAGGGGTACATGGCTACACCTTC
TRBV7-9	12	few	TRBJ1-1	.	CASSVGKGKAFF	TGTGCCAGCAGCGTAGGGAAAGGAAAAGCTTTCTTT
TRBV6-2/TRBV6-3	13	.	TRBJ1-2	.	CASSSDSSYGYTF	TGTGCCAGCAGTTCCGACAGCTCCTATGGCTACACCTTC
TRBV7-9	13	.	TRBJ1-1	.	CASSSLLNTEAFF	TGTGCCAGCAGTTCCCTACTGAACACTGAAGCTTTCTTT
TRBV19	16	few	TRBJ2-6	.	CASSIRRSSGANVLTF	TGTGCCAGTAGTATCCGGAGGAGCTCTGGGGCCAACGTCCTGACTTTC
TRBV11-3	15	.	TRBJ2-3	.	CASSSHGGQTDTQYF	TGTGCCAGCAGCTCGCACGGAGGACAGACAGATACGCAGTATTTT
TRBV24-1	17	few	TRBJ2-2	TRBD1	CATSDPGQGSNTGELFF	TGTGCCACCAGTGATCCAGGACAGGGCTCGAACACCGGGGAGCTGTTTTTT
TRBV28	14	few	TRBJ2-3	TRBD2	CASRTSGGRDTQYF	TGTGCCAGCAGGACTAGCGGGGGCCGGGATACGCAGTATTTT
TRBV3-1	11	many	TRBJ1-2	.	CASSQRGGYTF	TGTGCCAGCAGCCAAAGGGGTGGCTACACCTTC
TRBV7-2	15	.	TRBJ2-1	.	CASSLGVRVGSEQFF	TGTGCCAGCAGCTTGGGTGTGCGGGTCGGGAGTGAGCAGTTCTTC
TRBV5-4	14	.	TRBJ1-1	TRBD1	CASSFQSGGTEAFF	TGTGCCAGCAGCTTTCAGTCAGGGGGCACTGAAGCTTTCTTT
TRBV10-3	15	.	TRBJ2-3	TRBD2	CAISVLAGRTDTQYF	TGTGCCATCAGTGTCCTAGCGGGGCGCACAGATACGCAGTATTTT
TRBV20-1	12	few	TRBJ1-1	.	CSAAGNRAEAFF	TGCAGTGCCGCCGGTAACAGGGCTGAAGCTTTCTTT
TRBV7-2	14	.	TRBJ1-2	TRBD1	CASSLVQGAYGYTF	TGTGCCAGCAGCTTAGTCCAGGGGGCCTATGGCTACACCTTC
TRBV6-5	14	few	TRBJ1-6	TRBD1	CASSYRGGASPLHF	TGTGCCAGCAGTTACAGAGGGGGCGCCTCACCCCTCCACTTT
TRBV18	15	few	TRBJ1-5	TRBD1	CASSSGQGEGQPQHF	TGTGCCAGCTCATCGGGACAGGGGGAAGGCCAGCCCCAGCATTTT
TRBV19	14	few	TRBJ2-2	TRBD1	CATRDRTNTGELFF	TGTGCCACCCGGGACAGGACGAACACCGGGGAGCTGTTTTTT
TRBV3-1	13	few	TRBJ2-7	.	CASSQVEGFEQYF	TGTGCCAGCAGCCAAGTAGAGGGGTTCGAGCAGTACTTC
TRBV12-3/TRBV12-4	14	few	TRBJ2-5	.	CASSFQGSGKTQYF	TGTGCCAGCAGTTTTCAGGGGTCAGGAAAGACCCAGTACTTC
TRBV6-5	16	few	TRBJ1-1	.	CASSYSGSGRDTEAFF	TGTGCCAGCAGTTACTCAGGTTCAGGGCGGGACACTGAAGCTTTCTTT
TRBV20-1	14	.	TRBJ1-2	TRBD1	CSAGQGAANYGYTF	TGCAGTGCTGGGCAGGGGGCGGCTAACTATGGCTACACCTTC
TRBV7-2	13	.	TRBJ2-7	.	CASSPGGTYEQYF	TGTGCCAGCAGCCCCGGGGGAACCTACGAGCAGTACTTC
TRBV20-1	12	few	TRBJ1-4	.	CSRAPMGEKLFF	TGCAGCCGGGCCCCGATGGGGGAAAAACTGTTTTTT
TRBV20-1	14	few	TRBJ2-1	TRBD1	CSARRQGSYNEQFF	TGCAGTGCTAGAAGACAGGGGTCCTACAATGAGCAGTTCTTC
TRBV4-1	13	.	TRBJ2-1	.	CASSQELVEPGSF	TGCGCCAGCAGCCAAGAATTAGTAGAGCCAGGTTCCTTC
TRBV20-1	14	few	TRBJ1-3	.	CSARSGGSGNTIYF	TGCAGTGCTAGGAGCGGGGGCTCTGGAAACACCATATATTTT
TRBV6-2/TRBV6-3	14	.	TRBJ2-3	.	CASSYFAVADTQYF	TGTGCCAGCAGTTACTTCGCAGTGGCAGATACGCAGTATTTT
TRBV6-1	12	many	TRBJ1-2	TRBD1	CATDGQGRGYTF	TGTGCCACGGACGGACAGGGTCGGGGCTACACCTTC
TRBV6-2/TRBV6-3	17	.	TRBJ2-2	.	CASSYGVRVGNTGELFF	TGTGCCAGCAGCTACGGAGTACGCGTTGGGAACACCGGGGAGCTGTTTTTT
TRBV12-3/TRBV12-4	15	few	TRBJ1-1	TRBD1	CASSLLPGGGTEAFF	TGTGCCAGCAGTCTGCTACCAGGGGGAGGTACTGAAGCTTTCTTT
TRBV7-9	15	.	TRBJ1-4	.	CASSGLQGTNEKLFF	TGTGCCAGCAGCGGCCTACAGGGAACTAATGAAAAACTGTTTTTT